A single sample gave rise to the 15 T cell receptor beta chains below, sequenced in a study of cytomegalovirus exposure and HLA in healthy donors. Researchers ran the PCR with 60 Vbeta and 13 Jbeta primers. The protocol was immunoSEQ multiplex PCR, while the TCRdb copy is restricted to in-frame clones and leaves out a portion. The table shows some 77,000 clones, with approximately 80% occurring only once. The sample taken for sequencing was PBMCs. These receptors were obtained from a woman between 50 and 59 years old in good health and CMV-seropositive.

In its sample, this clone was seen a few times. The chain employs TRBV10-2 and TRBJ1-5; 8 bases align to TRBD1. CDR1 is WSHSY and CDR2 is SAAADI in the germline V gene. The CDR3 extends over 14 amino acids. V shed 10 bases and J 4 bases; nucleotides not matched to a gene: 9. The CDR3 DNA sequence: TGCGCCACCTCGGACAGGGCGTATAATCAGCCCCAGCATTTT. It is translated as CATSDRAYNQPQHF.

The chain has TRBV10-3 and TRBJ1-2, with 8 bases fitting TRBD1. The V gene's germline CDR1 is ENHRY and CDR2 SYGVKD. The CDR3 is made up of 11 amino acids. With V trimmed by 9 bases and J by 8 bases, 5 bases remained unmatched. Here the CDR3 reads CAIDRGGGYTF. The CDR3 bases are TGTGCCATAGACAGGGGAGGAGGCTACACCTTC.

This rearrangement joins TRBV30 to TRBJ1-1; no reliable D call. The CDR3 sequence is 15 residues long. Trimming removed 2 bases from V and 1 base from J, with 14 bases in between. The germline gives CDR1 GTSNPN, CDR2 SVGIG (reference sequence). This CDR3 is CAWSSIASGNTEAFF. In DNA, the CDR3 is TGTGCCTGGAGTTCGATCGCTTCGGGGAACACTGAAGCTTTCTTT.

The chain carries TRBV5-6 and TRBJ2-3, with TRBD2 matching 7 bases. Unmatched junction bases numbered 6, after V lost 4 bases and J lost 1 base. The germline V gene has CDR1 SGHDT and CDR2 YYEEEE. The CDR3 has 15 amino acids. In DNA form, the CDR3 reads TGTGCCAGCAGCCGGGGAGCGGGGCGCACAGATACGCAGTATTTT. Translated: CASSRGAGRTDTQYF.

The chain has TRBV5-1 and TRBJ2-3; possibly TRBD1 for D (5 bases). The germline V gene encodes CDR1 SGHRS and CDR2 YFSETQ. V gave up 0 bases and J gave up 1 base, with 12 bases separating them. CDR3 length equals 16 residues. CDR3 loop: CASSLAVRAGTDTQYF. DNA of the CDR3: TGCGCCAGCAGCTTGGCGGTCAGGGCTGGCACAGATACGCAGTATTTT. The full variable domain, its missing parts supplied by reference TRBV5-1 and TRBJ2-3, is KAGVTQTPRYLIKTRGQQVTLSCSPISGHRSVSWYQQTPGQGLQFLFEYFSETQRNKGNFPGRFSGRQFSNSRSEMNVSTLELGDSALYLCASSLAVRAGTDTQYFGPGTRLTVL.

The chain couples TRBV7-6 to TRBJ2-1; TRBD2 aligns across 14 bases. Germline CDR1 reads SGHVS; CDR2 reads FNYEAQ. V trimming: 5 bases; J trimming: 8 bases; junction bases outside the gene matches: 5. The CDR3 is 15 residues long. CDR3 residues: CASSPTSGGAYEQFF. CDR3 DNA sequence: TGTGCCAGCAGCCCGACTAGCGGGGGGGCCTATGAGCAGTTCTTC.

The V and J genes are TRBV29-1 and TRBJ2-7; D not certain. Germline loops: CDR1 SQVTM, CDR2 ANQGSEA. Trimming pared 6 bases from V and 0 bases from J, leaving 15 bases between. The CDR3 consists of 14 residues. CDR3 bases: TGCAGCGTGCTCAAGCCTTCGTCCTCCTACGAGCAGTACTTC. It translates to CSVLKPSSSYEQYF.

The chain joins TRBV10-1 to TRBJ1-1; 7 positions match TRBD1. The germline V gene encodes CDR1 WNHNN and CDR2 SYGVQD (reference sequence). The CDR3 totals 18 residues. J gave up 1 base and V 7 bases, and 18 bases lay outside the gene matches. The chain's CDR3 is CASKWFRARGQGNTEAFF. The CDR3 DNA reads TGCGCCAGCAAATGGTTTCGGGCAAGGGGGCAGGGGAACACTGAAGCTTTCTTT.

This clone was observed a few times. This chain links TRBV2 with TRBJ1-1; D might be TRBD1 (6 bases). V gave up 6 bases and J gave up 5 bases, with 16 bases separating them. This CDR3 comprises 14 residues. From germline, CDR1 is SNHLY and CDR2 FYNNEI. CDR3 nucleotide sequence: TGTGCCAGCAGCTTGACAGGTTTTATGACTGAAGCTTTCTTT. It is translated as CASSLTGFMTEAFF.

The rearrangement links TRBV27 to TRBJ2-1, with 12 bases identical to TRBD2. V gave up 6 bases and J gave up 1 base; unmatched junction bases: 4. The germline V gene has CDR1 MNHEY and CDR2 SMNVEV (reference sequence). The CDR3 has 16 residues. The CDR3 sequence: CASRELAGGSYNEQFF. The CDR3 region has the DNA TGTGCCAGCAGGGAACTAGCGGGAGGTTCCTACAATGAGCAGTTCTTC.

The chain joins TRBV7-8 to TRBJ1-6; D remains unclear. V was trimmed by 3 bases and J by 6 bases, leaving 6 bases between them. The CDR3 consists of 13 residues. Germline lookup yields CDR1 SGHVS and CDR2 FQNEAQ. Here the CDR3 reads CASSFGSNSPLHF. CDR3 DNA: TGTGCCAGCAGCTTCGGGAGTAATTCACCCCTCCACTTT. Together with reference TRBV7-8 and TRBJ1-6, the CDR3 gives the full variable domain: GAGVSQSPRYKVAKRGQDVALRCDPISGHVSLFWYQQALGQGPEFLTYFQNEAQLDKSGLPSDRFFAERPEGSVSTLKIQRTQQEDSAVYLCASSFGSNSPLHFGNGTRLTVT.

The V and J genes are TRBV5-5 and TRBJ1-1; the match to TRBD1 covers 9 bases. The CDR3 covers 14 residues. Trimming took 4 bases from V and 7 from J; bases not matched to a gene: 8. Germline CDR1 and CDR2: SGHKS and YYEKEE (reference sequence). CDR3 nucleotide sequence: TGTGCCAGCAGCCCCGGGACAGGGTGGAATGAAGCTTTCTTT. This gives the protein CASSPGTGWNEAFF.

The genes are TRBV7-3 and TRBJ1-1; D uncertain. Germline CDR1 and CDR2: SGHTA and FQGTGA. V lost 0 bases and J lost 1, with 9 bases in between. The CDR3 runs 15 residues. As DNA, the CDR3 is TGTGCCAGCAGCTTAACGGGAGGAGGGAACACTGAAGCTTTCTTT. As protein: CASSLTGGGNTEAFF.

The chain combines TRBV5-6 with TRBJ1-6; no clear D gene. Trimming pared 1 base from V and 4 bases from J, leaving 9 bases between. The germline CDR1 and CDR2 sequences are SGHDT and YYEEEE. This CDR3 is built from 15 residues. The CDR3 reads CASSLNSLYNSPLHF. In nucleotides, the CDR3 is TGTGCCAGCAGCTTGAACAGTTTATATAATTCACCCCTCCACTTT.

This chain connects TRBV13 to TRBJ2-3; D might be TRBD2 (5 bases). Germline V lookup: CDR1 PRHDT, CDR2 FYEKMQ (reference sequence). The length of the CDR3 is 16 residues. V lost 5 bases and J 4 bases, leaving 19 bases between the germline ends. This chain's CDR3 is CASSAGGTGYPDTQYF. The CDR3 coding sequence is TGTGCCAGCAGCGCTGGTGGCACGGGGTACCCAGATACGCAGTATTTT.